What follows are 3 T cell receptor beta chains derived from one specimen sequenced in a study of PD-1 blockade in mismatch repair-deficient tumors. Assay: immunoSEQ multiplex PCR; the TCRdb copy retains only in-frame clones and omits some. This table holds 39,000 or so clones, around four fifths found once. The sample was PBMCs, taken roughly 40 weeks after starting pembrolizumab. Every receptor here comes from an adult with mismatch repair-deficient cancer.

The chain combines TRBV9 with TRBJ2-7; 11 nucleotides match TRBD1. This CDR3 is built from 14 residues. With 3 bases clipped from V and 12 bases from J, the junction kept 11 bases outside the gene matches. The V gene's germline CDR1 is SGDLS and CDR2 YYNGEE. The CDR3: CASSGGQGAPTPYF. The CDR3 DNA reads as TGTGCCAGCAGCGGCGGACAGGGGGCTCCTACCCCGTACTTC.

This sequence joins TRBV6-6 and TRBJ2-3, with 7 bases aligning to TRBD1. CDR1 and CDR2 (germline): MNHNY, SVGAGI (reference sequence). This CDR3 comprises 15 residues. V lost 5 bases, J lost 0 bases, and 5 bases stayed unmatched. CDR3 loop: CASSRGQPSTDTQYF. CDR3 sequence (DNA): TGTGCCAGCAGTAGGGGACAGCCCAGCACAGATACGCAGTATTTT.

The rearrangement uses TRBV7-9 and TRBJ2-3, with TRBD2 matching over 8 bases. V was clipped by 1 base and J by 5 bases; unmatched bases: 8. Germline V gene sequence: CDR1 SEHNR, CDR2 FQNEAQ (reference sequence). The CDR3 is made up of 16 amino acids. CDR3 bases: TGTGCCAGCAGCTTAGTGGGAGCGGGAGTTATAGATACGCAGTATTTT. It translates to CASSLVGAGVIDTQYF.